The 21 T cell receptor beta chains presented below share a single source sample, sequenced in a study of regulatory T cells in long-lasting Graves disease. Stated time point: newly diagnosed GD, antithyroid drugs for less than 3 months. The TCR library was made from RNA that had been extracted from PBMCs in TRIzol. In building TCR beta libraries, iRepertoire HTBI primers were used together with Arm-PCR of CDR3 regions. Each CDR3 protein is one row after TCRdb ran MiXCR on the multiplex PCR reads. The table has around 480,000 distinct CDR3 sequences, 15% to 20% seen once; the top ten hold 10% to 15%. Another study also made use of these data, one on T cells in Graves' hyperthyroidism and ophthalmopathy.

This specimen consisted of peripheral blood mononuclear cells (PBMCs), obtained at new diagnosis, from a patient treated with antithyroid drugs. These receptors came from a man between 40 and 49 years old with Graves disease.

Many counts were recorded for this clonotype. CDR3 DNA sequence: TGTGCCAGCAGTGGACAGGGGAGCCAGAACACCGGGGAGCTGTTTTTT. Translating it yields CASSGQGSQNTGELFF. The gene calls are TRBV28 and TRBJ2-2; 9 bases are a match to TRBD1. The CDR3 runs to 16 residues. CDR1 MDHEN and CDR2 SYDVKM come from the germline V gene. After removal of 5 bases from V and 1 base from J, the junction contained 5 bases not matched to a gene.

For this clonotype: Possible read error: a much larger clone is one base away. In this CDR3 the conserved last residue, phenylalanine or tryptophan, is missing, so a read error is likely. The limits of the CDR3 on the DNA are not certain, so only TCRdb's listed CDR3 is given. The chain has TRBV28 and TRBJ2-3; TRBD1 is the table's D call and was not checked against the DNA. CDR1 is MDHEN and CDR2 is SYDVKM in the germline V gene. The CDR3 contains 15 residues when both ends are counted. The chain's CDR3 is CASSGRDRISYEQYL.

The rearrangement joins TRBV11-2 to TRBJ2-1; 13 bases are a match to TRBD2. There are 14 residues in the CDR3. The ends lost 8 bases at V and 6 bases at J; junction bases unmatched: 4. Per germline, CDR1 SGHAT and CDR2 FQNNGV. In nucleotides, the CDR3 is TGTGCCAGCGGCGGACTAGCGGGAGTCAATGAGCAGTTCTTC. Translated: CASGGLAGVNEQFF.

This clonotype was picked up many times. V and J are TRBV12-3 or TRBV12-4 and TRBJ2-7; the match to TRBD1 covers 7 bases. V lost 6 bases, J lost 4 bases, and 6 bases stayed unmatched. CDR3 length equals 13 residues. CDR3 DNA: TGTGCCAGCAGCCACTGGGACAGATACGAGCAGTACTTC. Translated: CASSHWDRYEQYF.

This clonotype appeared many times. This chain connects TRBV20-1 to TRBJ1-1; D not certain. V lost 5 bases, J lost 4 bases, and 17 bases lay in between. The length of the CDR3 is 14 residues. The germline gives CDR1 DFQATT, CDR2 SNEGSKA (reference sequence). CDR3 DNA sequence: TGCAGTGCTCCAAGAATTGGCTTTCTCACTGAAGCTTTCTTT. Residues: CSAPRIGFLTEAFF.

At least ten counts were recorded for this clonotype. The chain joins TRBV7-2 to TRBJ2-7; the D gene is possibly TRBD1 (6 bases). Trimming removed 3 bases from V and 3 bases from J, with 15 bases in between. The CDR3 covers 15 residues. In germline, CDR1 is SGHTA, CDR2 FQGNSA. The CDR3: CASSFRRDTVYEQYF. CDR3 bases: TGTGCCAGCAGCTTCCGCCGGGACACAGTCTACGAGCAGTACTTC.

The chain couples TRBV10-3 to TRBJ2-1; 7 positions agree with TRBD2. CDR3 size: 13 residues. Germline lookup yields CDR1 ENHRY and CDR2 SYGVKD. J lost 4 bases, V lost 10 bases, and 7 bases had no gene match. CDR3 sequence (DNA): TGTGCCAGCCGGGGGGATCTTTACAATGAGCAGTTCTTC. It yields the protein CASRGDLYNEQFF.

V and J are TRBV7-9 and TRBJ2-5, with 9 bases matching TRBD2. Germline V CDR1 and CDR2: SEHNR, FQNEAQ (reference sequence). CDR3 length equals 16 residues. Losses at the gene ends were 11 bases for V and 4 bases for J; bases not matched to a gene: 17. The CDR3 nucleotides read TGTGCCGGCTCTACCACTTCTAGCGGGAACCGAGAGACCCAGTACTTC. Its translation is CAGSTTSSGNRETQYF.

The table lists this clonotype with many counts. V is TRBV12-3 or TRBV12-4 and J is TRBJ1-1; 7 positions match TRBD1. After removal of 7 bases from V and 5 bases from J, the junction contained 13 bases not matched to a gene. The CDR3 sequence is 15 residues long. CDR3 amino acids: CASTFQGGAETEAFF. The CDR3 DNA is TGTGCCAGCACGTTCCAGGGGGGCGCGGAAACTGAAGCTTTCTTT.

This clonotype came up many times. DNA for the CDR3: TGTGCCTGGAGCCCACGGAAGGAGAACACCGGGGAGCTGTTTTTT. This encodes CAWSPRKENTGELFF. The chain links TRBV30 to TRBJ2-2; D call uncertain. V was clipped by 3 bases and J by 1 base, with 12 bases between them. This CDR3 comprises 15 residues. From germline, CDR1 is GTSNPN and CDR2 SVGIG (reference sequence).

This clonotype was seen ten or more times. The gene calls are TRBV28 and TRBJ2-2; D gene ambiguous. The V gene's germline CDR1 is MDHEN and CDR2 SYDVKM. Deletions cut 6 bases from V and 5 bases from J, with 16 bases between. The CDR3 is 15 residues long. For the CDR3, the DNA is TGTGCCAGCAGATTAAACTCTGTAGAGACCGGGGAGCTGTTTTTT. It is translated as CASRLNSVETGELFF.

This clonotype was seen at least ten times. The genes are TRBV10-3 and TRBJ2-1; 7 nucleotides align to TRBD2. The germline CDR1 and CDR2 sequences are ENHRY and SYGVKD. The trim removed 3 bases at V and 8 bases at J, leaving 7 bases unmatched. This CDR3 is built from 14 residues. The CDR3 is CAISDAGVLDEQFF. The CDR3 DNA reads TGTGCCATCAGTGATGCGGGGGTTCTTGATGAGCAGTTCTTC.

This clonotype was counted between two and nine times. CDR3 DNA: TGTGCCACCAGTGAGGGGGGACCGAGTCATGAGCAGTTCTTC. Translation gives CATSEGGPSHEQFF. The chain recombines TRBV24-1 with TRBJ2-1, with D perhaps matching TRBD2 (6 bases). There are 14 residues in the CDR3. The germline V and J ends were trimmed by 4 bases and 8 bases, with 14 bases remaining between them. Looked up from germline, CDR1 is KGHDR and CDR2 is SFDVKD.

This clonotype showed up many times. The chain couples TRBV7-9 to TRBJ2-3; TRBD2 matches 8 bases. The CDR3 has 15 amino acids. The junction had 10 bases not matched to a gene; V was cut back by 5 bases and J by 6 bases. Looked up from germline, CDR1 is SEHNR and CDR2 is FQNEAQ (reference sequence). CDR3 nucleotide sequence: TGTGCCAGCAGCGATCGGACTAGCACCCGGGATACGCAGTATTTT. Translating it yields CASSDRTSTRDTQYF.

This clonotype appeared a few times. The V and J genes are TRBV10-2 and TRBJ2-6; D call uncertain. The CDR3 covers 15 residues. Germline loops: CDR1 WSHSY, CDR2 SAAADI. V lost 4 bases and J 0 bases, leaving 7 bases between the germline ends. The CDR3: CASSVPGSGANVLTF. The CDR3 DNA follows: TGCGCCAGCAGTGTCCCCGGCTCTGGGGCCAACGTCCTGACTTTC.

This clonotype was counted at least ten times. J is TRBJ2-5 and V is TRBV7-9, with a tentative D call TRBD1 (5 bases). Trimming shortened V by 3 bases and J by 1 base, and 9 bases separated the two germline ends. The CDR3 loop spans 14 amino acids. Looked up from germline, CDR1 is SEHNR and CDR2 is FQNEAQ (reference sequence). The CDR3 sequence is CASSLEGAQETQYF. The CDR3 DNA follows: TGTGCCAGCAGCTTGGAAGGGGCCCAAGAGACCCAGTACTTC.

The CDR3 is CASSELDQGAWNEQFF. CDR3 DNA: TGTGCCAGCAGTGAGTTGGACCAGGGGGCTTGGAATGAGCAGTTCTTC. This chain uses TRBV25-1 with TRBJ2-1; TRBD1 matches at 8 bases. CDR1 and CDR2 (germline): MGHDK, SYGVNS. The CDR3 spans 16 residues. The V and J ends lost 3 bases and 7 bases, in that order; junction bases with no gene match: 11.

This clonotype came up many times. This chain connects TRBV3-1 to TRBJ2-7, with a weak D call TRBD1 (5 bases). CDR1 is LGHDT, CDR2 YNNKEL, per germline (reference sequence). V was trimmed by 8 bases and J by 6 bases, leaving 17 bases between them. The CDR3 spans 13 residues. The DNA of the CDR3 is TGTGCCAGCGCCACGGACATGGCTTCCGAGCAGTACTTC. It yields the protein CASATDMASEQYF.

In its sample, this clonotype was seen many times. The chain recombines TRBV5-1 with TRBJ2-2; D possibly uses TRBD1 or TRBD2 (5 bases each). Germline-derived CDR1 and CDR2 are SGHRS and YFSETQ. This CDR3 is built from 15 residues. V was cut by 0 bases and J by 2 bases, with 8 bases left in between. The CDR3 region is CASSLAGPNTGELFF. The CDR3, as DNA: TGCGCCAGCAGCTTGGCGGGGCCTAACACCGGGGAGCTGTTTTTT.

This clonotype was counted only a few times. The chain joins TRBV7-3 to TRBJ2-1, with 7 bases fitting TRBD2. After removal of 5 bases from V and 7 bases from J, the junction contained 14 bases not matched to a gene. There are 16 residues in the CDR3. CDR1 is SGHTA, CDR2 FQGTGA, per germline. CDR3 nucleotides: TGTGCCAGCAGCCCCCAATCGCGGGAGCTGGGGAATGAGCAGTTCTTC. It is translated as CASSPQSRELGNEQFF. The full variable domain, its missing parts supplied by reference TRBV7-3 and TRBJ2-1, is GAGVSQTPSNKVTEKGKYVELRCDPISGHTALYWYRQSLGQGPEFLIYFQGTGAADDSGLPNDRFFAVRPEGSVSTLKIQRTERGDSAVYLCASSPQSRELGNEQFFGPGTRLTVL.

This clonotype has only one observation. A much larger clone sits a single nucleotide away, making a read error possible. The chain uses TRBV7-2 and TRBJ1-4; TRBD1 is a possible D gene (6 bases). Germline assignment: CDR1 SGHTA and CDR2 FQGNSA. The CDR3 is 15 residues long. V lost 2 bases, J lost 6 bases, and 13 bases lay in between. The DNA for the CDR3 is TGTGCCAGCAGCTTACCCGGGGGGCGCGATGAAAAACTGTTTTTT. As protein: CASSLPGGRDEKLFF.